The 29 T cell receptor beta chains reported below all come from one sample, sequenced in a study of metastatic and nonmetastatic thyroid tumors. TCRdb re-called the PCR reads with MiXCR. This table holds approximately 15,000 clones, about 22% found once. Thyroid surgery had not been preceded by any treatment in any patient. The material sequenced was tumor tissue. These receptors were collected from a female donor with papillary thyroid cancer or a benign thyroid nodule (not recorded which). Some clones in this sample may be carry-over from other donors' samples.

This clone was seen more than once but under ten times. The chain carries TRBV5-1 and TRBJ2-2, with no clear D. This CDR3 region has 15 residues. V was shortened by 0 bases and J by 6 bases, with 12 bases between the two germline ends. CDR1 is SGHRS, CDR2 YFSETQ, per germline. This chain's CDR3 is CASSLDSGYAGELFF. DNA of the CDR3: TGCGCCAGCAGCTTGGATTCGGGCTACGCCGGGGAGCTGTTTTTT.

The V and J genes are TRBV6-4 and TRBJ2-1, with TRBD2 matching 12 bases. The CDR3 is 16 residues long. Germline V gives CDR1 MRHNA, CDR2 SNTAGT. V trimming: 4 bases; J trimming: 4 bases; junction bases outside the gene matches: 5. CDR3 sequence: CASSALLAGGYNEQFF. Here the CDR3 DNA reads TGTGCCAGCAGTGCTCTCCTAGCGGGAGGGTACAATGAGCAGTTCTTC.

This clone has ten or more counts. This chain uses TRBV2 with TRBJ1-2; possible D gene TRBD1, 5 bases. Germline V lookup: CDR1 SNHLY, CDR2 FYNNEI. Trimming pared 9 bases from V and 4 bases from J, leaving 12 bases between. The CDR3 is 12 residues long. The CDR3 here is CASRQLVYGYTF. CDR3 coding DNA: TGTGCCAGTAGACAGCTTGTCTATGGCTACACCTTC.

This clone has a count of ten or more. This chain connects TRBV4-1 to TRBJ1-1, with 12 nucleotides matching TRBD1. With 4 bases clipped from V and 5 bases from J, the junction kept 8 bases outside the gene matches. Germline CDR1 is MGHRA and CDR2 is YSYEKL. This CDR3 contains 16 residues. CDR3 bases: TGCGCCAGCAGCCTGGGACAGGGGGCCTGGGGAACTGAAGCTTTCTTT. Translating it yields CASSLGQGAWGTEAFF.

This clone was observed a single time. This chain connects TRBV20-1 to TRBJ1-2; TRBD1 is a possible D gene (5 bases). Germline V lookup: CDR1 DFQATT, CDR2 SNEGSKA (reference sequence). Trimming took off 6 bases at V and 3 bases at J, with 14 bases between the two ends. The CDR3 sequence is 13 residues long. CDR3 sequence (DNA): TGCAGTGCGCGGGAGCAGGGCTACTATGGCTACACCTTC. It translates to CSAREQGYYGYTF.

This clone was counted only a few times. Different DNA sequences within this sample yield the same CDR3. The CDR3 DNA sequence: TGCGCCAGCAGTGAGGGGGCAGGCTCACCCCTCCACTTT. It is translated as CASSEGAGSPLHF. The J gene is TRBJ1-6, the V gene TRBV10-1; tentatively, D is TRBD1 (5 bases). This CDR3 contains 13 residues. The germline CDR1 and CDR2 sequences are WNHNN and SYGVQD (reference sequence). Trimming removed 2 bases from V and 10 bases from J, with 9 bases in between.

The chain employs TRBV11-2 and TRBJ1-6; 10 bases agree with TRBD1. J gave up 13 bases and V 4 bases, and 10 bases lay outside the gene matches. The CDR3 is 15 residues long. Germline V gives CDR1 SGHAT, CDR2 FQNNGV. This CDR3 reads CASSWSGTGAAPLHF. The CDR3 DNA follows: TGTGCCAGCAGCTGGTCCGGGACAGGGGCCGCCCCCCTCCACTTT.

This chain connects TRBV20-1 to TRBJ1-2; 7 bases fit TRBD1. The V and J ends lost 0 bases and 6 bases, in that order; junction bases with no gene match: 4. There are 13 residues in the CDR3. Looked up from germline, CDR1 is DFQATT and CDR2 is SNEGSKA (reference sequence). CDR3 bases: TGCAGTGCTAGAGATCTGACAGGGAATGGCTACACCTTC. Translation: CSARDLTGNGYTF.

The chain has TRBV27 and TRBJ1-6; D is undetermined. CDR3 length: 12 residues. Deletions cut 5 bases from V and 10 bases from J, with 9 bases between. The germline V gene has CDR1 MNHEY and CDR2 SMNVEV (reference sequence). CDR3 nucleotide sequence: TGTGCCAGCAGTCTGAGGAACTCACCCCTCCACTTT. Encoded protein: CASSLRNSPLHF.

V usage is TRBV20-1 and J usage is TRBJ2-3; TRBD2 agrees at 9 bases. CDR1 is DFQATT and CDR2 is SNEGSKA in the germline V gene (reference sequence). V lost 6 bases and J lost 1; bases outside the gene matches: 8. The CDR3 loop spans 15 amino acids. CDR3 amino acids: CSAGVRTSGTDTQYF. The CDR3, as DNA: TGCAGTGCGGGTGTTAGGACTAGCGGCACAGATACGCAGTATTTT.

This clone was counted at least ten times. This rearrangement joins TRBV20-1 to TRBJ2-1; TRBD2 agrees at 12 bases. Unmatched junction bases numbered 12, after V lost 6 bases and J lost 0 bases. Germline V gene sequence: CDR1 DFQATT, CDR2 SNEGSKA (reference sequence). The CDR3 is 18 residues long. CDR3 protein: CSATDPTSGSVSYNEQFF. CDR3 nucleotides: TGCAGTGCAACAGACCCGACTAGCGGGAGTGTCTCCTACAATGAGCAGTTCTTC.

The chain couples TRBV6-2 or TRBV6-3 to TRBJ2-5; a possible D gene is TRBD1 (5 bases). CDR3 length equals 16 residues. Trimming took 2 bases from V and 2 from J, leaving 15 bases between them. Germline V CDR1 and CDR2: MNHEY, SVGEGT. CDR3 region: CASSYRVREGQETQYF. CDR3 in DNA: TGTGCCAGCAGTTACCGGGTCAGGGAAGGGCAAGAGACCCAGTACTTC.

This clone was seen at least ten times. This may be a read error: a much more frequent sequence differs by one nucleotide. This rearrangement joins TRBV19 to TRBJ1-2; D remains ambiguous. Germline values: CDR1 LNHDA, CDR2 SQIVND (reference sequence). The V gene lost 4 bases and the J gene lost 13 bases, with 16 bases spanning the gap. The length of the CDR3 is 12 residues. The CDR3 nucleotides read TGTGCCAGTAGTAACGGGAGACTAAGCTGCACCTTC. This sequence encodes CASSNGRLSCTF.

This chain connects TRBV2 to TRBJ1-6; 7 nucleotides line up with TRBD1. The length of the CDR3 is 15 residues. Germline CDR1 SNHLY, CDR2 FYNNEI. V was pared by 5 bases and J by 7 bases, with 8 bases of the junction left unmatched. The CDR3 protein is CASSFIGQVNSPLHF. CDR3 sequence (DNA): TGTGCCAGCAGTTTCATCGGACAGGTGAATTCACCCCTCCACTTT.

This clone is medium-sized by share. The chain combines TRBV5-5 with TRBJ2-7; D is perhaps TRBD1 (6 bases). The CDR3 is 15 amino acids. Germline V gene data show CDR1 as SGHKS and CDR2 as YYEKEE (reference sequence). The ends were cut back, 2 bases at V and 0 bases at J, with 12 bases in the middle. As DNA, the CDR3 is TGTGCCAGCAGCTTCCGACAGGATAGCTCCTACGAGCAGTACTTC. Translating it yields CASSFRQDSSYEQYF.

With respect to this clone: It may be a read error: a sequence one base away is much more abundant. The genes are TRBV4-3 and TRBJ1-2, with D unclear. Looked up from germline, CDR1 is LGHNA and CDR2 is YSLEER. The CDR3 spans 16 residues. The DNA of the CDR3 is TGCGCCGGCAGCCAAGATCTGTTCGCAGCTAACTATGGCTACACCTTC. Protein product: CAGSQDLFAANYGYTF.

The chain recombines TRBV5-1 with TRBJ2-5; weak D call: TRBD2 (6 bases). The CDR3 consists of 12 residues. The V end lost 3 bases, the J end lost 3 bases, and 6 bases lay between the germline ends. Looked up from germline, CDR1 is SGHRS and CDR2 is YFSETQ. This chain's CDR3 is CASSWGEETQYF. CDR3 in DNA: TGCGCCAGCAGCTGGGGGGAAGAGACCCAGTACTTC.

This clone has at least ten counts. CDR3 region: CASSPTYRGTGELFF. CDR3 sequence (DNA): TGTGCCAGCAGCCCTACCTACAGGGGCACCGGGGAGCTGTTTTTT. The genes are TRBV25-1 and TRBJ2-2, with 7 bases matching TRBD1. CDR3 length: 15 residues. CDR1 is MGHDK, CDR2 SYGVNS, per germline. After removal of 6 bases from V and 4 bases from J, the junction contained 8 bases not matched to a gene.

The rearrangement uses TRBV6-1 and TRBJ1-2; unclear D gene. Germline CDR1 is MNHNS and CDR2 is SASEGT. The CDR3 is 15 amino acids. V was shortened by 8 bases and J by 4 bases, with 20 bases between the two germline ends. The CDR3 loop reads CASCPGSFASYGYTF. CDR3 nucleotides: TGTGCCAGCTGTCCGGGGAGTTTTGCAAGCTATGGCTACACCTTC.

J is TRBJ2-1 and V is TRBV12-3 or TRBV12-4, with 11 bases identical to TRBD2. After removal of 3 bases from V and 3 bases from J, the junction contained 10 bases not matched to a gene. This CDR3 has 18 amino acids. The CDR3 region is CASSFHSGRARVYNEQFF. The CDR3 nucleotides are TGTGCCAGCAGTTTTCATAGCGGGAGGGCCAGGGTCTACAATGAGCAGTTCTTC.

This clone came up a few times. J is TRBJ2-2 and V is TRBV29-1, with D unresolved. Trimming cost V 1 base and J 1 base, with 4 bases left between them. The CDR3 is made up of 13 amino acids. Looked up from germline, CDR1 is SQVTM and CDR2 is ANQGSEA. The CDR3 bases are TGCAGCGTTGAAGCCGGGAACACCGGGGAGCTGTTTTTT. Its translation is CSVEAGNTGELFF.

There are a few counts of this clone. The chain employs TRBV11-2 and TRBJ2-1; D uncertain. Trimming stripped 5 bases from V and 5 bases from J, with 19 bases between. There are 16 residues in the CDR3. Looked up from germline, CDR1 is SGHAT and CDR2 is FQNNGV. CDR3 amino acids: CASSLQSQVGNNEQFF. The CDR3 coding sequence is TGTGCCAGCAGCCTCCAGTCTCAAGTGGGGAACAATGAGCAGTTCTTC. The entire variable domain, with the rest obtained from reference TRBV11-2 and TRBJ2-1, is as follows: EAGVAQSPRYKIIEKRQSVAFWCNPISGHATLYWYQQILGQGPKLLIQFQNNGVVDDSQLPKDRFSAERLKGVDSTLKIQPAKLEDSAVYLCASSLQSQVGNNEQFFGPGTRLTVL.

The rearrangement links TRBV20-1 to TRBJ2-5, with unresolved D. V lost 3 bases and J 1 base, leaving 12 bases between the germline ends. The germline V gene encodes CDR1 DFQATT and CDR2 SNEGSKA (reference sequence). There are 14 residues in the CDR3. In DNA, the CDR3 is TGCAGTGCTAGTATGGGGAACCCCCAAGAGACCCAGTACTTC. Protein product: CSASMGNPQETQYF.

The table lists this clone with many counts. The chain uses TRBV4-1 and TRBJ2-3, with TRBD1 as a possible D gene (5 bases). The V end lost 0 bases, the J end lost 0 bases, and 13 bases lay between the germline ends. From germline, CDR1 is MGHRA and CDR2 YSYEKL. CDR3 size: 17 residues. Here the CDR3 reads CASSQDKGWASTDTQYF. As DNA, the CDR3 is TGCGCCAGCAGCCAAGATAAGGGGTGGGCTAGCACAGATACGCAGTATTTT.

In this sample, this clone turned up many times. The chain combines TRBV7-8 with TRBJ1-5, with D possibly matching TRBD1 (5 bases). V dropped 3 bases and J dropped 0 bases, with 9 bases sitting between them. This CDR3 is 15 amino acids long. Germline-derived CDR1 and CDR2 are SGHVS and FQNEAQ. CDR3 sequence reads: CASSFRDGSNQPQHF. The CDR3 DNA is TGTGCCAGCAGCTTCCGGGACGGTAGCAATCAGCCCCAGCATTTT.

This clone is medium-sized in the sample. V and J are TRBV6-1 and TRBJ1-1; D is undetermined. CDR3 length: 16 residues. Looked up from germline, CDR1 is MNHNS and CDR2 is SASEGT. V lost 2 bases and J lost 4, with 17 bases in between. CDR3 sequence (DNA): TGTGCCAGCAGTGAATTCAAGGTTAAGGCCCGCACTGAAGCTTTCTTT. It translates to CASSEFKVKARTEAFF.

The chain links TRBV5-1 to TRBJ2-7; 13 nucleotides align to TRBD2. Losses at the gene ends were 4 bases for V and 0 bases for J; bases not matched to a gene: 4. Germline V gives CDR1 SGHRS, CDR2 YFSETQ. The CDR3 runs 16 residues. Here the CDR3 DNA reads TGCGCCAGCAGCCACCGGACTAGCGGGAGCTCCTACGAGCAGTACTTC. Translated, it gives CASSHRTSGSSYEQYF.

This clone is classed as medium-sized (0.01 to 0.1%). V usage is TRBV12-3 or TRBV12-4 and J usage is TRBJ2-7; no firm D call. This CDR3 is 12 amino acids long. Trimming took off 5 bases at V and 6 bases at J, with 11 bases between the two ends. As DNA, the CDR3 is TGTGCCAGCAGTAATGCGGTGGGCGAGCAGTACTTC. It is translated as CASSNAVGEQYF.

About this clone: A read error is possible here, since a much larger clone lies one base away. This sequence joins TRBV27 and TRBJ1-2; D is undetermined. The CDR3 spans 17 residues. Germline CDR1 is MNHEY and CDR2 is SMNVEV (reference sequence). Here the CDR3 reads CASSLICDLRPNYGFTF. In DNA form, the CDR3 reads TGTGCCAGCAGTTTAATATGCGACCTTCGACCTAACTATGGCTTCACCTTC.